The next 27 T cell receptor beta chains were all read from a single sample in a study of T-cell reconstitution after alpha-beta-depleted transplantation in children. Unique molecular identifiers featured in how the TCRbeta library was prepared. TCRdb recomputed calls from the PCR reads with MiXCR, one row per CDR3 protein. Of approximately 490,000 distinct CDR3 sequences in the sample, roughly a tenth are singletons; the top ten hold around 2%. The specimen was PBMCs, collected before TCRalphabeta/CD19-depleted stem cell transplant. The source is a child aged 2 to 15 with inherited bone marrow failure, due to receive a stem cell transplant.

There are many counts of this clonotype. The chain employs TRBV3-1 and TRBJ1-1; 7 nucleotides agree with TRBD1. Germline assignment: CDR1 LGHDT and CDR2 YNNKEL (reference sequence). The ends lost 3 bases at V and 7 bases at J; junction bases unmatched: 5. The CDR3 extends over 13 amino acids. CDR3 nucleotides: TGTGCCAGCAGCCACGACCGACAGGGTGAAGCTTTCTTT. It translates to CASSHDRQGEAFF.

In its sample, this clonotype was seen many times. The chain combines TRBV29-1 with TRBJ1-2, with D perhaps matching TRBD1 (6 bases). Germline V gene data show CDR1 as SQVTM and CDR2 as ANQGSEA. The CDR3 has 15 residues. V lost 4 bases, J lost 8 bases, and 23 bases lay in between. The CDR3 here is CSVGPFGLSRGGYTF. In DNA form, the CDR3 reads TGCAGCGTTGGGCCTTTTGGACTCTCCAGGGGCGGCTACACCTTC.

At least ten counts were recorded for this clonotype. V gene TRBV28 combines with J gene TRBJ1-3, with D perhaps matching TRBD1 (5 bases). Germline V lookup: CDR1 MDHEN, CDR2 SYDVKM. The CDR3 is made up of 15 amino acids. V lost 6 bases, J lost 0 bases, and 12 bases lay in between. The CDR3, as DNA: TGTGCCAGCAGCCTGGGACGGCACTCTGGAAACACCATATATTTT. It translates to CASSLGRHSGNTIYF.

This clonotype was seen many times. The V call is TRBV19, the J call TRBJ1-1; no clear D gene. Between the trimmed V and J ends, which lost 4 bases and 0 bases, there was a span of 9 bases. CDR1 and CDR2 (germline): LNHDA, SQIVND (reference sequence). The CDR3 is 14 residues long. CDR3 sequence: CASSNDGMNTEAFF. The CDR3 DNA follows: TGTGCCAGTAGTAATGACGGCATGAACACTGAAGCTTTCTTT.

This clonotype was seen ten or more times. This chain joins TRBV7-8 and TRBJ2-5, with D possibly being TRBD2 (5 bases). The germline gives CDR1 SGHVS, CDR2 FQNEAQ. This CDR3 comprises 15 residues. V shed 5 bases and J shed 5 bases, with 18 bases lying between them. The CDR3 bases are TGTGCCAGCAGCCTACGACGGCGATGGGAGGAGACCCAGTACTTC. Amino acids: CASSLRRRWEETQYF.

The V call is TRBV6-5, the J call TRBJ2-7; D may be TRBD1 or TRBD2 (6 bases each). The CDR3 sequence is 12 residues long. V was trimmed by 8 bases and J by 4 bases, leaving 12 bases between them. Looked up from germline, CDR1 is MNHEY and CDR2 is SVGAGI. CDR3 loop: CASSGAAYEQYF. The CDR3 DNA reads TGTGCCAGCTCGGGGGCGGCTTACGAGCAGTACTTC.

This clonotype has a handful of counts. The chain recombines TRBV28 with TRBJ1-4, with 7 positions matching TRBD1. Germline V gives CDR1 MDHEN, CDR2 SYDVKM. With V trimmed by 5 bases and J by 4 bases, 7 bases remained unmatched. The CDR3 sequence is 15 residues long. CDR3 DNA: TGTGCCAGCAGTCCTCGGGACAGCCGTAATGAAAAACTGTTTTTT. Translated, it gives CASSPRDSRNEKLFF.

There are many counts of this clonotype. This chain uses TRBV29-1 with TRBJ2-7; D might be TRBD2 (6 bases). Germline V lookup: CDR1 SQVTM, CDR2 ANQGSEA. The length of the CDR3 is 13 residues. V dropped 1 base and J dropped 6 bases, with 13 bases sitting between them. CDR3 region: CSVEAREGGEQYF. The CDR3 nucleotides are TGCAGCGTTGAAGCTCGCGAGGGAGGCGAGCAGTACTTC.

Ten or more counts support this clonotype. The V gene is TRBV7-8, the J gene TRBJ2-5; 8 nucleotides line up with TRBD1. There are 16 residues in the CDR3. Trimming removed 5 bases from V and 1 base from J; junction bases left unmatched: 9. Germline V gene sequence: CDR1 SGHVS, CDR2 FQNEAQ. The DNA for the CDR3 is TGTGCCAGCAGCCCGGAGCAGGGGGCCTTCCAAGAGACCCAGTACTTC. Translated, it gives CASSPEQGAFQETQYF.

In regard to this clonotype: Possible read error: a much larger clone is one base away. CDR3 region: CASSHGTGEVYEQNF. The DNA for the CDR3 is TGTGCCAGCAGCCATGGCACAGGGGAGGTCTACGAGCAGAACTTC. The gene calls are TRBV27 and TRBJ2-7; D is possibly TRBD1 (7 bases). The CDR3 totals 15 residues. Looked up from germline, CDR1 is MNHEY and CDR2 is SMNVEV (reference sequence).

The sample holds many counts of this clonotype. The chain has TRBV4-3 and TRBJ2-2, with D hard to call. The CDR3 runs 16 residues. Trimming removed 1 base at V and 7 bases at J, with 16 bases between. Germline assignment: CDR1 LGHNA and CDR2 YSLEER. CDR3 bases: TGCGCCAGCAGCCAAGGATTAGGAGACTCTGGCGGGGAGCTGTTTTTT. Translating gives CASSQGLGDSGGELFF.

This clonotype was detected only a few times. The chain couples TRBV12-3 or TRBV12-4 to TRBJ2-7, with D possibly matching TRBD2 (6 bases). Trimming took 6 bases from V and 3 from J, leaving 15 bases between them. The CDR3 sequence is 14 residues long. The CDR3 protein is CASSTTSSLYEQYF. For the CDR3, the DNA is TGTGCCAGCAGCACGACTAGTTCGCTCTACGAGCAGTACTTC.

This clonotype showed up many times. The CDR3: CASSRQGANDEQYF. CDR3 sequence (DNA): TGTGCCAGCAGTAGACAGGGGGCGAACGACGAGCAGTACTTC. J is TRBJ2-7 and V is TRBV12-3 or TRBV12-4; 10 nucleotides line up with TRBD1. This CDR3 is 14 amino acids long. The ends lost 5 bases at V and 5 bases at J; junction bases unmatched: 6.

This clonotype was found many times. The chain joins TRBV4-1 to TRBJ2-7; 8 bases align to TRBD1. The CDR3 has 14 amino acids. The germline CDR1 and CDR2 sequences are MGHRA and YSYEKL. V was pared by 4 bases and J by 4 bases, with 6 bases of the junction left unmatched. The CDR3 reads CASSRTGGPYEQYF. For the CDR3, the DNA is TGCGCCAGCAGCCGCACAGGGGGGCCGTACGAGCAGTACTTC.

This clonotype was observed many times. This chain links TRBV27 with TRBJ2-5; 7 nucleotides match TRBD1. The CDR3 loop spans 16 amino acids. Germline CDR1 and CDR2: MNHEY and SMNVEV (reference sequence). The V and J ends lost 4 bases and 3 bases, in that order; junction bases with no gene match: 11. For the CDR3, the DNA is TGTGCCAGCAGTTCTCTCGACGACAGGGTGGAAGAGACCCAGTACTTC. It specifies CASSSLDDRVEETQYF.

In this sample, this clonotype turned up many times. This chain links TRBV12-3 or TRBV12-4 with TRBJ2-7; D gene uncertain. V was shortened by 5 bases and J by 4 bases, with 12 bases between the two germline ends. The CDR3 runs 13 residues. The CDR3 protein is CASSLGPVYEQYF. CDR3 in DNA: TGTGCCAGCAGTCTTGGACCGGTTTACGAGCAGTACTTC.

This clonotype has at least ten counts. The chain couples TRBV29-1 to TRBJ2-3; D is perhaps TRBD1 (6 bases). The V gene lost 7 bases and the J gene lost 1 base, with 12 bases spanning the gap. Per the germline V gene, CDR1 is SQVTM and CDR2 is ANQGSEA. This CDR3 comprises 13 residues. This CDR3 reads CSDDSGGTDTQYF. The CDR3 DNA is TGCAGCGATGACTCAGGGGGCACAGATACGCAGTATTTT.

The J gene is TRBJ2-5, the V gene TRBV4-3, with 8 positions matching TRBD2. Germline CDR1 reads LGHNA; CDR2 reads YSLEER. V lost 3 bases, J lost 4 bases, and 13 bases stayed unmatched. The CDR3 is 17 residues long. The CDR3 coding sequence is TGCGCCAGCAGCCATAGGATCGGAGCGGGGGAGGGAGAGACCCAGTACTTC. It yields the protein CASSHRIGAGEGETQYF.

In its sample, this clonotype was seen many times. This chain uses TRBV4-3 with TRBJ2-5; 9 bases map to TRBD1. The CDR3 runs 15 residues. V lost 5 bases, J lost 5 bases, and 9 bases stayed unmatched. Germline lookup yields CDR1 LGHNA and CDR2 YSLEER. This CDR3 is CASSGWDREGETQYF. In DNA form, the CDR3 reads TGCGCCAGCAGCGGGTGGGACAGGGAGGGGGAGACCCAGTACTTC.

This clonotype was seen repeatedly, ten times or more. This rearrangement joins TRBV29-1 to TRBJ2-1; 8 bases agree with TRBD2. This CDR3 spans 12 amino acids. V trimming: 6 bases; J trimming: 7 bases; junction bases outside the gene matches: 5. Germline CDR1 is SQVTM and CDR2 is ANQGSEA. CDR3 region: CSVAGDTNEQFF. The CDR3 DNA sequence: TGCAGCGTAGCGGGAGATACGAATGAGCAGTTCTTC.

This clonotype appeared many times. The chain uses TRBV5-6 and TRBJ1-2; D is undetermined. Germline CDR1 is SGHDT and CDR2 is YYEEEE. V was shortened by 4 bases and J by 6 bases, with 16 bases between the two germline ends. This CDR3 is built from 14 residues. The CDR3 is CASSPYTFLDGYTF. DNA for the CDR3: TGTGCCAGCAGCCCATACACGTTTCTGGATGGCTACACCTTC.

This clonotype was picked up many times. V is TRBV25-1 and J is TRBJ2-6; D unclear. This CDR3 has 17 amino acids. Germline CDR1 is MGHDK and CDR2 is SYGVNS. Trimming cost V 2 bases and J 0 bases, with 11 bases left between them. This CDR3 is CASSELGKHSGANVLTF. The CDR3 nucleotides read TGTGCCAGCAGTGAACTGGGAAAGCACTCTGGGGCCAACGTCCTGACTTTC.

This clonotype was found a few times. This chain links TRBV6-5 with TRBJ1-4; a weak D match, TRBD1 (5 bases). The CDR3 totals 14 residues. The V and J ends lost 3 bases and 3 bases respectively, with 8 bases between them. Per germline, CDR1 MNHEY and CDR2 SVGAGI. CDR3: CASSYQGANEKLFF. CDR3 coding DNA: TGTGCCAGCAGTTATCAGGGTGCTAATGAAAAACTGTTTTTT.

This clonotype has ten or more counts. The CDR3 DNA is TGTGCCAGCAGCTCGGCCGGGACCCTAAGCAATCAGCCCCAGCATTTT. It translates to CASSSAGTLSNQPQHF. The chain recombines TRBV7-8 with TRBJ1-5, with D possibly matching TRBD1 (5 bases). Germline V gives CDR1 SGHVS, CDR2 FQNEAQ. The CDR3 spans 16 residues. Deletions cut 4 bases from V and 1 base from J, with 14 bases between.

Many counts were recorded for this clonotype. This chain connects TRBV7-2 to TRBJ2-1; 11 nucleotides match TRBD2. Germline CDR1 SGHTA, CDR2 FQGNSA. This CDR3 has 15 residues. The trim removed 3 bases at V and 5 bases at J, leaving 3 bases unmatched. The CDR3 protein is CASSLTSGVNNEQFF. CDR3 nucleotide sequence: TGTGCCAGCAGCTTGACTAGCGGGGTGAACAATGAGCAGTTCTTC.

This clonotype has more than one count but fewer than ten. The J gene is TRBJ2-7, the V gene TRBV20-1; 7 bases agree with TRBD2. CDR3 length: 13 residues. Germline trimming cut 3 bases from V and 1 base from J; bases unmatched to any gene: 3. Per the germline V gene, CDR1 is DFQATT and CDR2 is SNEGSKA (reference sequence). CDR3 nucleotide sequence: TGCAGTGCTAGCCCTAGCGGTTCCTACGAGCAGTACTTC. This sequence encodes CSASPSGSYEQYF.

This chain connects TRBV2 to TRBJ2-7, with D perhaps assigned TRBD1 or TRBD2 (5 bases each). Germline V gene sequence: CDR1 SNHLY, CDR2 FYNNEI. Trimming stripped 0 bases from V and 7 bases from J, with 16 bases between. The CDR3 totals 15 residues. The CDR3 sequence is CASSEAGTANGEQYF. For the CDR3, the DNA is TGTGCCAGCAGTGAAGCAGGGACGGCCAACGGGGAGCAGTACTTC.